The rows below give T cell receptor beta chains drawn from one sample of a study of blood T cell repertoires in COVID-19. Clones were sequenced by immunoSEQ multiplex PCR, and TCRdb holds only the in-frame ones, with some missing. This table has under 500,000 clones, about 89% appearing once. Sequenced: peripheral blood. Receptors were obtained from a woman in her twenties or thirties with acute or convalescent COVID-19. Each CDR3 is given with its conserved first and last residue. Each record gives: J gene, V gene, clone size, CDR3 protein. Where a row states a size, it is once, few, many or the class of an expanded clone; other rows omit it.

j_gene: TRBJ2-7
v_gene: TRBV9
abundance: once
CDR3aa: CASSDGSYEQYF

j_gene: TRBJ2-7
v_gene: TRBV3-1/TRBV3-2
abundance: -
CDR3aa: CASSSRLAGGQYF

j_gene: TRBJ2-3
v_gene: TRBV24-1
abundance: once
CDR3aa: CATSSPGPGADTQYF

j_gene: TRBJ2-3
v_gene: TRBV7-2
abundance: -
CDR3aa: CASSRLAVGTDTQYF

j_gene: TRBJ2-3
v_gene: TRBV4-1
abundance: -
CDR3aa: CASSQAGGFDSTDTQYF

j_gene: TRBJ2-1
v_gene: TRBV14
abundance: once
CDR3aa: CASSQRTGWDEQFF

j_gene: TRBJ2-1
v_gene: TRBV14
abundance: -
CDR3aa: CASSQVATYNEQFF

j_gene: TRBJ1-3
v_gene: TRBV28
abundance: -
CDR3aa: CASSSTGDRYSSGNTIYF

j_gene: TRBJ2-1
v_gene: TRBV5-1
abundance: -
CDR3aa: CASSLISGSYNEQFF

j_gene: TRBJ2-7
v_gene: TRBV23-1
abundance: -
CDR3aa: CASAHLRDRGVYEQYF

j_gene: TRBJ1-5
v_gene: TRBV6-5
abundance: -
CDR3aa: CASHSYRGQPQHF

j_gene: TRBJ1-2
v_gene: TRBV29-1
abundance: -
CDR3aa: CSVTGGGNYGYTF